This TCR beta chain was observed in a study of blood T cell repertoires in COVID-19. Looking at the study overall: Samples representing acute and convalescent COVID-19 were sourced from the United States, Italy and Spain. Sources were T cells, B-cell-depleted T cells, or PBMCs; the material itself was cDNA or gDNA.

In the source study's methods: Estimation of nucleated cell counts relied on the amplification of reference gene primers. Sequenced by immunoSEQ multiplex PCR; TCRdb stores in-frame clones only, minus some. D and trimming come from the DNA, and the V and J calls and clone size come from that table. The sample holds about 68,000 clones, about 91% seen once. The clonotype was recovered from a woman aged 55-70 years with active COVID-19. Sequences were obtained from peripheral blood.

The CDR3 reads CASTPIVWGRGDEAFF. DNA for the CDR3: TGTGCCAGCACCCCCATTGTGTGGGGGAGGGGAGATGAAGCTTTCTTT. This chain links TRBV28 with TRBJ1-1; TRBD1 might be the D (5 bases). CDR3 length: 16 amino acids. Per germline, CDR1 MDHEN and CDR2 SYDVKM. V lost 7 bases to trimming and J lost 7 bases, with 25 bases between them.